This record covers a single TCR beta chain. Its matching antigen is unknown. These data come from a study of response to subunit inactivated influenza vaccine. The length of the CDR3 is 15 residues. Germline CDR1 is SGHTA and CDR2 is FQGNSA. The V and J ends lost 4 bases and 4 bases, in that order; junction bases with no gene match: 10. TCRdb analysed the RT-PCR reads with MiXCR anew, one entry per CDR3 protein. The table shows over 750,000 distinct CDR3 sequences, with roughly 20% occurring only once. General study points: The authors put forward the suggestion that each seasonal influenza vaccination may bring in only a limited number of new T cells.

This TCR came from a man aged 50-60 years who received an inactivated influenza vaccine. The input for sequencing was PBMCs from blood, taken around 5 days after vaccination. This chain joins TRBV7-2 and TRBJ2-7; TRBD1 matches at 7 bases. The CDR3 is CASSYTTGTAYEQYF. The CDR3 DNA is TGTGCCAGCAGCTACACGACCGGGACAGCATACGAGCAGTACTTC.